This T cell receptor (beta chain) was profiled in a study of blood T cell repertoires in COVID-19. Study-wide context: The cDNA or gDNA used as material had been derived from T cells, B-cell-depleted T cells, or PBMCs.

Germline CDR1 is MNHEY and CDR2 is SVGAGI. The V and J ends lost 1 base and 9 bases, in that order; junction bases with no gene match: 9. The length of the CDR3 is 14 residues. This study enrolled people aged about 18 to 100 from around 26 US geographic areas. As handled by the study authors: Amplification from reference gene primers served as the basis for estimated nucleated cell counts. TCRdb's copy holds only in-frame clones and misses some; the assay was immunoSEQ multiplex PCR. V, J and clone size are taken as reported in that table, and D and trimming were inferred from the DNA itself. The sample shows roughly 250,000 clones, around 87% of them seen only once.

The receptor was derived from a woman aged 25 to 45 with acute COVID-19. This sequence joins TRBV6-5 and TRBJ2-7; 7 bases agree with TRBD1. The sequencing sample was made of PBMCs or T cells enriched from blood (not recorded which). CDR3 DNA sequence: TGTGCCAGCAGTTACTACGGGACAGATCGGGTGCAGTACTTC. Protein: CASSYYGTDRVQYF.